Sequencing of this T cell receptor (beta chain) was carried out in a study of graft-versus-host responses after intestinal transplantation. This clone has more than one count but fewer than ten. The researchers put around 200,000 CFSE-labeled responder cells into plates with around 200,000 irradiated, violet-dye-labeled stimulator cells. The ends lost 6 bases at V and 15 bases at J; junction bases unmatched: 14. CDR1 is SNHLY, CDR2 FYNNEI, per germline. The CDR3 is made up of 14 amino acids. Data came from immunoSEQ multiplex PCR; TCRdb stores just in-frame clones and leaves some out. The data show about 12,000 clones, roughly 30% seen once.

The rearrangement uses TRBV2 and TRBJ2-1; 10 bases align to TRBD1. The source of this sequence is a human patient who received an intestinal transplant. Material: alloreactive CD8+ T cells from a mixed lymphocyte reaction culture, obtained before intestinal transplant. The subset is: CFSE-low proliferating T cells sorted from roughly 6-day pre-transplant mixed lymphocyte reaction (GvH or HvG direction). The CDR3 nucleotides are TGTGCCAGCAGGAGGGGGAGACAGGGGGCTTCGGGGTTCTTC. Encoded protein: CASRRGRQGASGFF.